These T cell receptor beta chains were read from a single sample in a study of cytomegalovirus exposure and HLA in healthy donors. Measured with immunoSEQ multiplex PCR; TCRdb has only the in-frame clones, and not every one. The sample lists about 180,000 clones; 70% to 80% were seen once. The sequencing input was PBMCs. These receptor sequences come from a man between 18 and 35 years old in good health and CMV-seronegative. Each CDR3 is given with its conserved first and last residue. D genes are given only for firm matches. The size of a clone is reported for some rows only, either as once, few or many, or as a class for expanded clones.

>TRBD2|NA|TRBJ2-7|TRBV19
TGTGCCAGTAGTATCAAGGGCGGGAGAACCTACGAGCAGTACTTC
CASSIKGGRTYEQYF
>TRBD2|few|TRBJ2-3|TRBV4-1
TGCGCCAGCAGCCAAGACCATGGTCTAGCGGGGGGACCTCCTAGCACAGATACGCAGTATTTT
CASSQDHGLAGGPPSTDTQYF
>NA|NA|TRBJ2-5|TRBV9
TGTGCCAGCAGCGTAGGAGACTTGTCCCAAGAGACCCAGTACTTC
CASSVGDLSQETQYF
>TRBD1|NA|TRBJ1-2|TRBV7-9
TGTGCCAGCAGCCCAGCGGGGGGACAGGCTTCCCTTAACTATGGCTACACCTTC
CASSPAGGQASLNYGYTF
>NA|NA|TRBJ2-7|TRBV13
TGTGCCAGCAGCTTAGTCGGGAAAGACTATCTTGTCTACGAGCAGTACTTC
CASSLVGKDYLVYEQYF
>TRBD1|once|TRBJ2-1|TRBV9
TGTGCCAGCAGCGTAGTACAGGGGGCACTATACAATGAGCAGTTCTTC
CASSVVQGALYNEQFF
>TRBD2|NA|TRBJ2-7|TRBV27
TGTGCCAGCAGTCCGATAGCGGGAGGGCCGAACGAGCAGTACTTC
CASSPIAGGPNEQYF
>TRBD2|NA|TRBJ2-3|TRBV7-2
TGTGCCAGCAGCCTCGGGGGGGATAGCACAGATACGCAGTATTTT
CASSLGGDSTDTQYF
>TRBD2|NA|TRBJ2-2|TRBV4-3
TGCGCCAGCAGCCGTCTAGCGGGGGGGGCCGGGGAGCTGTTTTTT
CASSRLAGGAGELFF
>TRBD1|NA|TRBJ1-3|TRBV7-9
TGTGCCAGCAGATCCGACAGGGACTTTGGAAACACCATATATTTT
CASRSDRDFGNTIYF
>NA|NA|TRBJ2-7|TRBV7-9
TGTGCCAGCAGCTTAGTTTCGCTTGTGGACTTAACCTACGAGCAGTACTTC
CASSLVSLVDLTYEQYF
>NA|NA|TRBJ2-1|TRBV4-1
TGCGCCAGCAGCCATGCTAGGGGTGAGCAGTTCTTC
CASSHARGEQFF
>TRBD2|NA|TRBJ2-1|TRBV9
TGTGCCAGCAGCGTAGGACTAGCGGGATGGAATGAGCAGTTCTTC
CASSVGLAGWNEQFF
>NA|NA|TRBJ2-3|TRBV25-1
TGTGCCAGCAGTGCCGGCCCTCGGGTCCAGTATTTT
CASSAGPRVQYF
>NA|NA|TRBJ2-5|TRBV5-1
TGCGCCAGCAGCTTCCTCCAAGAGACCCAGTACTTC
CASSFLQETQYF
>TRBD1|NA|TRBJ2-5|TRBV7-9
TGTGCCAGCAGCCCCCGGGACAGGTCTGAAGAAGAGACCCAGTACTTC
CASSPRDRSEEETQYF
>TRBD2|NA|TRBJ2-1|TRBV9
TGTGCCAGCGCCCGGTGGGCTAGCGGGGGCAATGAGCAGTTCTTC
CASARWASGGNEQFF
>TRBD2|NA|TRBJ2-7|TRBV7-2
TGTGCCAGCAGCCCCCTGGCGGGAGCGAGCTCCTACGAGCAGTACTTC
CASSPLAGASSYEQYF
>NA|few|TRBJ1-2|TRBV7-9
TGTGCCAGCAGCGGAGGGAACACGGGCTATGGCTACACCTTC
CASSGGNTGYGYTF
>NA|NA|TRBJ2-5|TRBV20-1
TGCAGTGCTAGGCAGGGGGAGACCCAGTACTTC
CSARQGETQYF
>TRBD1|NA|TRBJ1-3|TRBV5-4
TGTGCCAGCAGCTTCACAGGGGGCTATGGAAACACCATATATTTT
CASSFTGGYGNTIYF
>NA|NA|TRBJ1-4|TRBV19
TGTGCCAGTATGTCCCAGGCGACTAATGAAAAACTGTTTTTT
CASMSQATNEKLFF
>NA|once|TRBJ2-7|TRBV18
TGTGCCAGCTCACCAGACAGAAGGGAGCAGTACTTC
CASSPDRREQYF
>NA|NA|TRBJ1-5|TRBV5-8
TGTGCCAGCAGCCGGTTGAGATCCACCCATAGCAATCAGCCCCAGCATTTT
CASSRLRSTHSNQPQHF
>TRBD1|NA|TRBJ1-1|TRBV4-1
TGCGCCAGCAGCCAAGAGGTGGGGACAGTGAACACTGAAGCTTTCTTT
CASSQEVGTVNTEAFF
>TRBD1|NA|TRBJ2-1|TRBV27
TGTGCCAGCAGTTTCGACAGGGGCGCTACCAATGAGCAGTTCTTC
CASSFDRGATNEQFF
>NA|NA|TRBJ2-2|TRBV7-9
TGTGCCAGCAGTTGGGGCGCCGGGGAGCTGTTTTTT
CASSWGAGELFF
>NA|NA|TRBJ2-3|TRBV25-1
TGTGCCAGCAGGGCGGGAGATACGCAGTATTTT
CASRAGDTQYF
>TRBD1|NA|TRBJ2-5|TRBV6-1
TGTGCCGCAAACAGGGGGACAGGAGAGACCCAGTACTTC
CAANRGTGETQYF
>TRBD2|NA|TRBJ2-1|TRBV7-9
TGTGCCAGCAGCTTAGCAGGGACTAGCGGGAGCGGTGAGCAGTTCTTC
CASSLAGTSGSGEQFF
>NA|NA|TRBJ2-7|TRBV9
TGTGCCAGCAGCGTAGATGCCCAGGGGGGCTCCTACGAGCAGTACTTC
CASSVDAQGGSYEQYF
>NA|NA|TRBJ2-1|TRBV4-2
TGTGCCAGCAGCCAACGTCGAGGTGGACTGTCTGGCTCCTACAATGAGCAGTTCTTC
CASSQRRGGLSGSYNEQFF
>TRBD2|few|TRBJ2-7|TRBV7-6
TGTGCCAGCACCCTGGGACTAGCTGGCGAGCAGTACTTC
CASTLGLAGEQYF
>TRBD2|NA|TRBJ2-5|TRBV7-9
TGTGCCAGCAGCTTAGTATCGCTAGCGGGAGGGCCGGGAGAGACCCAGTACTTC
CASSLVSLAGGPGETQYF
>NA|NA|TRBJ2-7|TRBV6-5
TGTGCCAGCACCAACGATAGGAGCTCCTACGAGCAGTACTTC
CASTNDRSSYEQYF
>NA|few|TRBJ1-1|TRBV7-2
TGTGCCAGCAGCTTGGCCGTAGGCAGGGACTGTGAAGCTTTCTTT
CASSLAVGRDCEAFF
>NA|NA|TRBJ1-2|TRBV6-1
TGTGCCAGCAGCCAGGGAGGTGGCTACACCTTC
CASSQGGGYTF
>TRBD2|NA|TRBJ2-1|TRBV30
TGTGCCTGGAGCATGAGCGGGAGGGGTGAGCAGTTCTTC
CAWSMSGRGEQFF
>TRBD2|NA|TRBJ2-7|TRBV5-1
TGCGCCAGCAGCTTGCACCCAGCCGGGACTAGCGGGAGCAAGTCCTACGAGCAGTACTTC
CASSLHPAGTSGSKSYEQYF
>TRBD1|once|TRBJ1-2|TRBV6-1
TGTGCCAGCAGGGGACAGGGAAGCTATGGCTACACCTTC
CASRGQGSYGYTF
>TRBD1|few|TRBJ2-5|TRBV29-1
TGCAGCGTAAGGGATTACAGGGGCGGATCGGAGACCCAGTACTTC
CSVRDYRGGSETQYF
>TRBD1|NA|TRBJ2-7|TRBV9
TGTGCCAGCAGCGTGGGTGGACAGGGGTACGAGCAGTACTTC
CASSVGGQGYEQYF
>TRBD2|once|TRBJ2-2|TRBV7-7
TGTGCTAGCAGCCCCATAGCGGGGGACAAGAACACCGGGGAGCTGTTTTTT
CASSPIAGDKNTGELFF
>NA|NA|TRBJ1-1|TRBV7-8
TGTGCCAGCAGCTTAGTAGGGGGGGCTGGAAACACTGAAGCTTTCTTT
CASSLVGGAGNTEAFF
>TRBD2|NA|TRBJ2-3|TRBV7-9
TGTGCCAGCAGCATTCTGACTAGCGGGTTCGGCACAGATACGCAGTATTTT
CASSILTSGFGTDTQYF
>TRBD2|NA|TRBJ2-1|TRBV7-2
TGTGCCAGCAGCTTAGTTGTGGTAGCGGGGGGTAGGAAGTTCTTC
CASSLVVVAGGRKFF
>NA|NA|TRBJ2-7|TRBV4-3
TGCGCCAGCAGCCAAGACCGGGATTCCCCTGGCGAGCAGTACTTC
CASSQDRDSPGEQYF
>TRBD2|NA|TRBJ2-1|TRBV10-2
TGCGCCAGCGGGGGACTAGCGGGGGATGAGCAGTTCTTC
CASGGLAGDEQFF
>TRBD1|NA|TRBJ1-2|TRBV6-5
TGTGCCAGTAGAGGCCCGACAGGGGCCCACTATGGCTACACCTTC
CASRGPTGAHYGYTF
>NA|NA|TRBJ2-7|TRBV6-5
TGTGCCAGCAGTTATACGAAGGGGCTCGAGCAGTACTTC
CASSYTKGLEQYF
>TRBD1|once|TRBJ2-5|TRBV29-1
TGCAGCGTTGAAGATCCCGGGACAGGTCCGTACTTC
CSVEDPGTGPYF
>NA|NA|TRBJ2-7|TRBV21-1
TGTGCCAGCGTAGGGGGGGATGAACAGAGAGACTTTGAGTGCGAGCAGTACTTC
CASVGGDEQRDFECEQYF
>NA|once|TRBJ1-5|TRBV11-3
TGTGCCAGCAGCGCCAGGGCCACTAATCAGCCCCAGCATTTT
CASSARATNQPQHF
>NA|NA|TRBJ2-7|TRBV11-3
TGTGCCGGAGGGGCTGGGACAGCCTCCTACGAGCAGTACTTC
CAGGAGTASYEQYF
>TRBD1|NA|TRBJ2-2|TRBV7-2
TGTGCCAGCAGCCGCGACAGGGCCAACACCGGGGAGCTGTTTTTT
CASSRDRANTGELFF
>NA|few|TRBJ1-5|TRBV5-6
TGTGCCAGCAGCTTGGGGGCGTTGGATCAGCCCCAGCATTTT
CASSLGALDQPQHF
>NA|NA|TRBJ1-2|TRBV10-3
TGTGCCATCAGGAGCCCGGACAGAGACTATGGCTACACCTTC
CAIRSPDRDYGYTF